This TCR beta chain was recorded in a study of lymphopenia after photon versus proton radiotherapy. Clones were read by immunoSEQ multiplex PCR, and TCRdb kept only the in-frame ones, dropping some. The sample consists of around 24,000 clones, 80% to 85% of them appearing once. CDR3 length: 14 residues. V gave up 9 bases and J gave up 0 bases, with 15 bases separating them. CDR1 is MNHEY, CDR2 SVGAGI, per germline. The sequence was obtained from a woman aged 45-65 years with pancreatic cancer. The chain employs TRBV6-5 and TRBJ2-7, with D tentatively TRBD1 (6 bases). This specimen consisted of peripheral blood, obtained from a patient treated with photon-based radiotherapy. The CDR3 nucleotides read TGTGCCAGTAGCACTCAGGGGTCCTCCTACGAGCAGTACTTC. Amino acids: CASSTQGSSYEQYF.